The present TCR beta chain was sequenced within a study of blood T cell repertoires in COVID-19. Germline values: CDR1 SGHNT, CDR2 YENEEA. CDR3 length: 15 amino acids. V lost 0 bases to trimming and J lost 7 bases; unmatched junction nucleotides: 2. This table comes from immunoSEQ multiplex PCR, and its TCRdb copy is limited to in-frame clones, with some not included. The table shows about 160,000 clones, with 80% to 90% occurring only once. The receptor was derived from a woman aged 60-75 years who had recovered from COVID-19. The sample consisted of peripheral blood. V is TRBV11-3 and J is TRBJ2-2; 10 nucleotides match TRBD2. The chain's CDR3 is CASSLETSGIGELFF. The DNA for the CDR3 is TGTGCCAGCAGCTTAGAAACTAGCGGGATCGGGGAGCTGTTTTTT.